These T cell receptor beta chains were read from a single sample in a study of T cell repertoires in cytomegalovirus infection. TCRdb called the reads again in MiXCR, with one record for every CDR3 protein. The table has about 310,000 distinct CDR3 sequences, around 10% seen once; the top ten hold around 2.5%. The source material was PBMCs. The origin of the receptors is a human donor in good health (CMV status not recorded). Some clones in this sample may be carry-over from other donors' samples. The CDR3 runs from the conserved cysteine through the conserved F or W. D genes are given only for firm matches. The size of a clone is reported for some rows only, either as once, few or many, or as a class for expanded clones.

V gene: TRBV28; D gene: NA; J gene: TRBJ1-6; clone size: many; CDR3 protein: CASSISGGTVDSPLHF; CDR3 DNA: TGTGCCAGCAGTATATCCGGAGGCACTGTGGATTCACCCCTCCACTTT
V gene: TRBV7-2; D gene: NA; J gene: TRBJ2-5; clone size: many; CDR3 protein: CASSGGALRETQYF; CDR3 DNA: TGTGCCAGCAGCGGGGGGGCTCTTCGGGAGACCCAGTACTTC
V gene: TRBV4-1; D gene: NA; J gene: TRBJ1-1; clone size: NA; CDR3 protein: CASSQEIQLNTEAFF; CDR3 DNA: TGCGCCAGCAGCCAAGAAATCCAGTTGAACACTGAAGCTTTCTTT
V gene: TRBV28; D gene: NA; J gene: TRBJ1-5; clone size: many; CDR3 protein: CASRPPDSSNQPQHF; CDR3 DNA: TGTGCCAGCCGCCCGCCGGACAGTAGCAATCAGCCCCAGCATTTT
V gene: TRBV5-1; D gene: NA; J gene: TRBJ2-1; clone size: NA; CDR3 protein: CASSLADSYNEQFF; CDR3 DNA: TGCGCCAGCAGCTTGGCTGACTCCTACAATGAGCAGTTCTTC
V gene: TRBV28; D gene: TRBD2; J gene: TRBJ2-1; clone size: NA; CDR3 protein: CASMAGGNEQFF; CDR3 DNA: TGTGCCAGCATGGCGGGGGGTAATGAGCAGTTCTTC
V gene: TRBV3-1; D gene: NA; J gene: TRBJ1-2; clone size: many; CDR3 protein: CASSAMGAGYTF; CDR3 DNA: TGTGCCAGCAGCGCCATGGGAGCTGGCTACACCTTC
V gene: TRBV7-9; D gene: TRBD1; J gene: TRBJ1-1; clone size: many; CDR3 protein: CASSSSGDRGPNTEAFF; CDR3 DNA: TGTGCCAGCAGCTCTAGTGGGGACAGGGGTCCGAACACTGAAGCTTTCTTT
V gene: TRBV19; D gene: TRBD1; J gene: TRBJ2-2; clone size: NA; CDR3 protein: CASSTLPGGVSTGELFF; CDR3 DNA: TGTGCCAGTAGTACCCTTCCAGGGGGCGTTTCAACCGGGGAGCTGTTTTTT
V gene: TRBV29-1; D gene: NA; J gene: TRBJ2-3; clone size: NA; CDR3 protein: CSVDGGSADTQYF; CDR3 DNA: TGCAGCGTTGATGGGGGGTCCGCAGATACGCAGTATTTT
V gene: TRBV20-1; D gene: TRBD2; J gene: TRBJ2-4; clone size: few; CDR3 protein: CSAISRGGHSNIQYF; CDR3 DNA: TGCAGTGCTATTTCGCGGGGGGGCCATTCGAACATTCAGTACTTC
V gene: TRBV20-1; D gene: NA; J gene: TRBJ1-2; clone size: few; CDR3 protein: CSARRGGTNYGYTF; CDR3 DNA: TGCAGTGCTAGGAGGGGGGGAACAAACTATGGCTACACCTTC
V gene: TRBV29-1; D gene: TRBD1; J gene: TRBJ2-3; clone size: many; CDR3 protein: CSTRQGLSGTDTQYF; CDR3 DNA: TGCAGCACTCGACAGGGCTTATCGGGCACAGATACGCAGTATTTT
V gene: TRBV7-2; D gene: NA; J gene: TRBJ1-4; clone size: many; CDR3 protein: CASSLAGAATNEKLFF; CDR3 DNA: TGTGCCAGCAGCTTAGCGGGGGCAGCAACTAATGAAAAACTGTTTTTT
V gene: TRBV7-6; D gene: NA; J gene: TRBJ2-2; clone size: few; CDR3 protein: CASRRTGTPNPTGELFF; CDR3 DNA: TGTGCCAGCAGACGGACCGGGACACCGAACCCCACCGGGGAGCTGTTTTTT
V gene: TRBV11-1; D gene: NA; J gene: TRBJ2-1; clone size: many; CDR3 protein: CASSRREGSPRYNEQFF; CDR3 DNA: TGTGCCAGCAGCCGCCGAGAGGGGAGTCCTCGTTACAATGAGCAGTTCTTC
V gene: TRBV20-1; D gene: NA; J gene: TRBJ2-4; clone size: many; CDR3 protein: CSARDWGWQAKNIQYF; CDR3 DNA: TGCAGTGCTAGAGATTGGGGTTGGCAGGCCAAAAACATTCAGTACTTC
V gene: TRBV6-2/TRBV6-3; D gene: NA; J gene: TRBJ2-4; clone size: many; CDR3 protein: CASSPGDTEAKNIQYF; CDR3 DNA: TGTGCCAGCAGTCCCGGGGACACCGAAGCCAAAAACATTCAGTACTTC
V gene: TRBV20-1; D gene: TRBD2; J gene: TRBJ2-1; clone size: few; CDR3 protein: CSALGRGGTYNEQFF; CDR3 DNA: TGCAGTGCCTTGGGGCGGGGGGGAACCTACAATGAGCAGTTCTTC
V gene: TRBV28; D gene: NA; J gene: TRBJ2-5; clone size: many; CDR3 protein: CASRYGETQYF; CDR3 DNA: TGTGCCAGCAGGTACGGAGAGACCCAGTACTTC
V gene: TRBV20-1; D gene: TRBD1; J gene: TRBJ2-1; clone size: few; CDR3 protein: CSASLQTGQGIYNEQFF; CDR3 DNA: TGCAGTGCTAGTCTCCAAACGGGACAGGGAATCTACAATGAGCAGTTCTTC
V gene: TRBV7-8; D gene: NA; J gene: TRBJ1-1; clone size: many; CDR3 protein: CASSPGQYNTEAFF; CDR3 DNA: TGTGCCAGCAGCCCTGGACAGTATAACACTGAAGCTTTCTTT
V gene: TRBV12-3/TRBV12-4; D gene: NA; J gene: TRBJ2-1; clone size: many; CDR3 protein: CASALGDLYNEQFF; CDR3 DNA: TGTGCCAGCGCCCTCGGAGATCTCTACAATGAGCAGTTCTTC
V gene: TRBV29-1; D gene: NA; J gene: TRBJ2-2; clone size: NA; CDR3 protein: CSAEGGLRNTGELFF; CDR3 DNA: TGCAGCGCCGAGGGGGGGCTACGCAACACCGGGGAGCTGTTTTTT
V gene: TRBV20-1; D gene: TRBD1; J gene: TRBJ1-4; clone size: NA; CDR3 protein: CSPLDRGDGKLFF; CDR3 DNA: TGCAGTCCACTGGACAGGGGAGACGGGAAACTGTTTTTT
V gene: TRBV5-6; D gene: NA; J gene: TRBJ1-5; clone size: NA; CDR3 protein: CATNRQNSNQPQHF; CDR3 DNA: TGTGCCACGAATCGACAGAATAGCAATCAGCCCCAGCATTTT
V gene: TRBV2; D gene: TRBD1; J gene: TRBJ2-7; clone size: many; CDR3 protein: CASSESRDRVFDEQYF; CDR3 DNA: TGTGCCAGCAGTGAATCTAGGGACAGGGTCTTCGACGAGCAGTACTTC
V gene: TRBV6-2/TRBV6-3; D gene: NA; J gene: TRBJ1-6; clone size: many; CDR3 protein: CASSSLPRTRVLSSVLHF; CDR3 DNA: TGTGCCAGCAGTTCCCTACCTCGGACAAGAGTTTTGAGTTCGGTCCTCCACTTT
V gene: TRBV7-9; D gene: TRBD1; J gene: TRBJ2-1; clone size: many; CDR3 protein: CASSLQGQGFNEQFF; CDR3 DNA: TGTGCCAGCAGCCTACAGGGACAGGGATTCAATGAGCAGTTCTTC
V gene: TRBV25-1; D gene: NA; J gene: TRBJ2-1; clone size: many; CDR3 protein: CASGETDYNEQFF; CDR3 DNA: TGTGCCAGCGGCGAGACGGACTACAATGAGCAGTTCTTC
V gene: TRBV29-1; D gene: NA; J gene: TRBJ1-1; clone size: many; CDR3 protein: CSDTSTVNTEAFF; CDR3 DNA: TGCAGCGACACGTCTACAGTGAACACTGAAGCTTTCTTT
V gene: TRBV7-2; D gene: NA; J gene: TRBJ2-7; clone size: many; CDR3 protein: CASSLVSGDPYEQYF; CDR3 DNA: TGTGCCAGCAGCTTAGTTTCTGGAGACCCCTACGAGCAGTACTTC
V gene: TRBV20-1; D gene: NA; J gene: TRBJ2-1; clone size: many; CDR3 protein: CSARRSSNNEQFF; CDR3 DNA: TGCAGTGCCAGAAGGTCTAGCAATAATGAGCAGTTCTTC
V gene: TRBV14; D gene: NA; J gene: TRBJ1-1; clone size: many; CDR3 protein: CASSLILATEAFF; CDR3 DNA: TGTGCCAGCAGCTTAATTCTCGCCACTGAAGCTTTCTTT
V gene: TRBV11-2; D gene: NA; J gene: TRBJ2-5; clone size: many; CDR3 protein: CASSSRRGFRQETQYF; CDR3 DNA: TGTGCCAGCAGCTCTCGGAGGGGTTTCAGGCAAGAGACCCAGTACTTC
V gene: TRBV18; D gene: NA; J gene: TRBJ1-1; clone size: few; CDR3 protein: CASSPNRNTEAFF; CDR3 DNA: TGTGCCAGCTCGCCGAATCGGAACACTGAAGCTTTCTTT
V gene: TRBV20-1; D gene: NA; J gene: TRBJ2-6; clone size: NA; CDR3 protein: CSARLGGPGANVLTF; CDR3 DNA: TGCAGTGCTAGATTAGGGGGTCCTGGGGCCAACGTCCTGACTTTC
V gene: TRBV29-1; D gene: NA; J gene: TRBJ2-1; clone size: few; CDR3 protein: CSETNQGSYNEQFF; CDR3 DNA: TGCAGCGAGACGAACCAGGGCTCCTACAATGAGCAGTTCTTC
V gene: TRBV12-5; D gene: NA; J gene: TRBJ2-2; clone size: NA; CDR3 protein: CASGLPTGELFF; CDR3 DNA: TGTGCTAGTGGTTTGCCCACCGGGGAGCTGTTTTTT
V gene: TRBV28; D gene: NA; J gene: TRBJ1-1; clone size: many; CDR3 protein: CASSVDQGTTEAFF; CDR3 DNA: TGTGCCAGCAGTGTTGATCAGGGTACCACTGAAGCTTTCTTT
V gene: TRBV7-8; D gene: NA; J gene: TRBJ2-3; clone size: many; CDR3 protein: CASSLAVGGRVDTQYF; CDR3 DNA: TGTGCCAGCAGCTTAGCGGTGGGGGGCCGGGTAGATACGCAGTATTTT
V gene: TRBV28; D gene: TRBD1; J gene: TRBJ1-5; clone size: many; CDR3 protein: CASSGRDSPYSNQPQHF; CDR3 DNA: TGTGCCAGCAGTGGCCGGGACAGCCCATATAGCAATCAGCCCCAGCATTTT